These 12 T cell receptor beta chains share one sample of origin, sequenced in a study of cytomegalovirus exposure and HLA in healthy donors. PCR involved 60 Vbeta and 13 Jbeta primers. Assay used: immunoSEQ multiplex PCR; TCRdb lists only in-frame clones, some missing. Of approximately 50,000 clones listed, approximately 52% were seen once; the top ten hold about 12%. Sequenced input: PBMCs. The receptors were gathered from a human donor in good health.

In this sample, this clone turned up a few times. At one end the junction does not follow the germline gene, possibly because of a read error. The chain's CDR3 is CASSSSTETQYF. CDR3 coding DNA: TGTGCTAGCAGCTCTAGCACAGAGACCCAGTACTTC. The chain couples TRBV7-7 to TRBJ2-5; D is perhaps TRBD2 (5 bases). The CDR3 has 12 amino acids. Germline CDR1 reads SSHAT; CDR2 reads FNYEAQ (reference sequence). Based on the CDR3 plus reference TRBV7-7 and TRBJ2-5, the full variable domain is GAGVSQSPRYKVTKRGQDVTLRCDPISSHATLYWYQQALGQGPEFLTYFNYEAQPDKSGLPSDRFSAERPEGSISTLTIQRTEQRDSAMYRCASSSSTETQYFGPGTRLLVL.

V is TRBV19 and J is TRBJ1-5; possibly TRBD1 for D (5 bases). The germline gives CDR1 LNHDA, CDR2 SQIVND (reference sequence). CDR3 length: 15 amino acids. Deletions cut 2 bases from V and 2 bases from J, with 10 bases between. The CDR3 loop reads CASSIKGLGNQPQHF. In DNA, the CDR3 is TGTGCCAGTAGTATAAAGGGGCTCGGCAATCAGCCCCAGCATTTT.

This clone showed up many times. This sequence joins TRBV2 and TRBJ1-5; 7 bases fit TRBD1. V was clipped by 8 bases and J by 4 bases; unmatched bases: 5. The CDR3 runs to 13 residues. The germline V gene has CDR1 SNHLY and CDR2 FYNNEI. DNA of the CDR3: TGTGCCAGCGAGGGGACAGATAATCAGCCCCAGCATTTT. It translates to CASEGTDNQPQHF.

As for this clone: Because the CDR3 is missing its conserved closing phenylalanine or tryptophan, this is likely a read error. This chain joins TRBV4-3 and TRBJ1-2, with a weak D call TRBD1 (6 bases). The V end lost 0 bases, the J end lost 1 base, and 21 bases lay between the germline ends. This CDR3 comprises 19 residues. Looked up from germline, CDR1 is LGHNA and CDR2 is YSLEER. CDR3 sequence reads: CASSQEGRTESYFNYGYTL. In DNA, the CDR3 is TGCGCCAGCAGCCAAGAAGGAAGGACAGAGTCTTATTTTAACTATGGCTACACCCTC.

This clone was observed a few times. V usage is TRBV18 and J usage is TRBJ1-1, with a possible D match to TRBD1 (6 bases). There are 14 residues in the CDR3. Trimming shortened V by 4 bases and J by 1 base, and 10 bases separated the two germline ends. Germline CDR1 reads KGHSH; CDR2 reads LQKENI. The CDR3 spells CASSRQTGNTEAFF. The CDR3 DNA is TGTGCCAGCTCACGGCAGACAGGGAACACTGAAGCTTTCTTT.

The chain recombines TRBV27 with TRBJ2-3; 9 bases map to TRBD2. The CDR3 covers 15 residues. The V gene's germline CDR1 is MNHEY and CDR2 SMNVEV (reference sequence). The V gene end was trimmed by 2 bases and the J gene end by 6 bases; junction bases not matched to a gene: 6. The CDR3 loop is CASSLRAGGSDTQYF. The DNA of the CDR3 is TGTGCCAGCAGTTTAAGAGCGGGGGGATCGGATACGCAGTATTTT.

The J gene is TRBJ2-5, the V gene TRBV9; TRBD1 aligns across 10 bases. Per germline, CDR1 SGDLS and CDR2 YYNGEE. J was trimmed by 11 bases and V by 1 base; bases with no gene match: 5. This CDR3 has 13 residues. The DNA of the CDR3 is TGTGCCAGCAGCGTAAGGACAGGGGGGGAGCAGTACTTC. This encodes CASSVRTGGEQYF. The whole variable domain, filled in from reference TRBV9 and TRBJ2-5, reads DSGVTQTPKHLITATGQRVTLRCSPRSGDLSVYWYQQSLDQGLQFLIQYYNGEERAKGNILERFSAQQFPDLHSELNLSSLELGDSALYFCASSVRTGGEQYFGPGTRLLVL.

The chain couples TRBV7-3 to TRBJ2-1; tentative D call: TRBD1 (6 bases). In germline, CDR1 is SGHTA, CDR2 FQGTGA. Trimming removed 2 bases at V and 6 bases at J, with 8 bases between. The CDR3 covers 13 residues. Here the CDR3 reads CASSLAGVNEQFF. CDR3 nucleotide sequence: TGTGCCAGCAGCTTAGCAGGGGTCAATGAGCAGTTCTTC.

Of note for this clone: This CDR3 fails to terminate in the conserved phenylalanine or tryptophan, so it likely reflects a read error. This chain joins TRBV4-3 and TRBJ1-2, with TRBD1 matching over 7 bases. This CDR3 region has 14 residues. CDR1 LGHNA and CDR2 YSLEER come from the germline V gene. J gave up 4 bases and V 3 bases, and 5 bases lay outside the gene matches. The CDR3 DNA is TGCGCCAGCAGCCACACGACAGGGAGCTATGGCTACACCCTC. Residues: CASSHTTGSYGYTL.

The gene calls are TRBV7-8 and TRBJ2-3; 7 bases match TRBD2. Germline V gene lookup returns CDR1 SGHVS and CDR2 FQNEAQ. The CDR3 sequence is 16 residues long. The trim removed 5 bases at V and 0 bases at J, leaving 8 bases unmatched. The CDR3 region has the DNA TGTGCCAGCAGCCCATTGGGCGGGGGAAGCACAGATACGCAGTATTTT. Translation: CASSPLGGGSTDTQYF.

This clone showed up just a few times. The gene calls are TRBV5-1 and TRBJ1-1, with D hard to call. V was trimmed by 0 bases and J by 4 bases, leaving 10 bases between them. The CDR3 is 14 residues long. Germline lookup yields CDR1 SGHRS and CDR2 YFSETQ. The CDR3 nucleotides read TGCGCCAGCAGCTTGGGAGGAGGTCTCACTGAAGCTTTCTTT. Protein sequence: CASSLGGGLTEAFF.

The chain uses TRBV6-5 and TRBJ1-5, with no clear D. CDR1 and CDR2 from the germline V gene are MNHEY and SVGAGI. V lost 0 bases to trimming and J lost 0 bases, with 3 bases between them. This CDR3 contains 14 residues. Here the CDR3 reads CASSYSRSNQPQHF. The CDR3 DNA follows: TGTGCCAGCAGTTACTCGCGTAGCAATCAGCCCCAGCATTTT.